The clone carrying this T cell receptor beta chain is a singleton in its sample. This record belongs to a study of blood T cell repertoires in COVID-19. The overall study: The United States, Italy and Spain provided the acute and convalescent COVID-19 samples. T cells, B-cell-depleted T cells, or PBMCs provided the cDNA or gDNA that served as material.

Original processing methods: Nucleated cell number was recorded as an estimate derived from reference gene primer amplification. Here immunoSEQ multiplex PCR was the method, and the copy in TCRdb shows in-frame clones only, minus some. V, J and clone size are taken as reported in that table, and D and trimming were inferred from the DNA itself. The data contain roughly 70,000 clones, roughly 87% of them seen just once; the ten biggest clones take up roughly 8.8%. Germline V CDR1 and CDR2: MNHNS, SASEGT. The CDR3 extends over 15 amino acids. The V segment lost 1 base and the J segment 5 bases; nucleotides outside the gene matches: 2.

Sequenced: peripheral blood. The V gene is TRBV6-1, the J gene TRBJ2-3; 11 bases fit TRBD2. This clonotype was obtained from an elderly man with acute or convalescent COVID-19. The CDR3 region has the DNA TGTGCCAGCAGTGAAGGGCTAGCGGGGGGAGATACGCAGTATTTT. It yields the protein CASSEGLAGGDTQYF.